These T cell receptor beta chains were read from a single sample in a study of CD8+ T cells in alopecia areata. TCRdb's table, derived via immunoSEQ multiplex PCR, lists solely in-frame clones and lacks some. The sample consists of more than 95,000 clones, about two fifths of them appearing once. The sequenced material came from CD4+ T cells sorted from blood. Receptors were obtained from a human donor with alopecia areata. Each CDR3 is given with its conserved first and last residue. D genes are given only for firm matches. Expanded clones are given a class, and other clones once, few, many or no size at all.

D	V	size	J	DNA	CDR3
-	TRBV29-1	-	TRBJ2-3	TGCAGCGTTCGGTTCTCTGGAGATACGCAGTATTTT	CSVRFSGDTQYF
-	TRBV30	-	TRBJ1-6	TGTGCCTGGAGTGTACTGGGCCCCAATTCACCCCTCCACTTT	CAWSVLGPNSPLHF
TRBD2	TRBV2	few	TRBJ2-1	TGTGCCAGCAGCGAAACTAGCGGGAGTGGGTATGAGCAGTTCTTC	CASSETSGSGYEQFF
TRBD1	TRBV7-9	-	TRBJ2-5	TGTGCCAGCAGCCATTCGGGACAGGCACAAGAGACCCAGTACTTC	CASSHSGQAQETQYF
TRBD2	TRBV5-1	many	TRBJ2-7	TGCGCCAGCAGCCCGACTAGCGGGAGAGTTGACGAGCAGTACTTC	CASSPTSGRVDEQYF
-	TRBV6-5	-	TRBJ1-6	TGTGCCAGCAGTTATCGCGGGCCTCATAATTCACCCCTCCACTTT	CASSYRGPHNSPLHF
-	TRBV7-2	-	TRBJ2-3	TGTGCCAGCAGCTTAGTTTCCCGGGATACGCAGTATTTT	CASSLVSRDTQYF
-	TRBV28	few	TRBJ2-7	TGTGCCAGCAGGTTTGGGTCCACCCAGGGCGAGCAGTACTTC	CASRFGSTQGEQYF
TRBD1	TRBV30	-	TRBJ1-5	TGTGCCTGGAGCTCAGGGGGCGTTCAGCCCCAGCATTTT	CAWSSGGVQPQHF
-	TRBV30	-	TRBJ1-1	TGTGCCTGGAGCCACTCGTTGAACACTGAAGCTTTCTTT	CAWSHSLNTEAFF